These 3 T cell receptor beta chains originate from one sample sequenced in a study of blood T cell repertoires in COVID-19. Data came from immunoSEQ multiplex PCR; TCRdb stores just in-frame clones and leaves some out. The sample records some 230,000 clones, approximately 82% being singletons. The sample comprised PBMCs or T cells enriched from blood (not recorded which). Receptors were obtained from a man in his forties who had recovered from COVID-19.

The chain joins TRBV6-6 to TRBJ2-5, with 8 bases matching TRBD1. Germline V lookup: CDR1 MNHNY, CDR2 SVGAGI (reference sequence). This CDR3 region has 14 residues. Trimming cost V 5 bases and J 3 bases; bases outside gene matches: 5. The CDR3 DNA sequence: TGTGCCAGCAGTGACAGGGGTAGAGAAGAGACCCAGTACTTC. This gives the protein CASSDRGREETQYF.

The chain carries TRBV27 and TRBJ2-4; 11 nucleotides line up with TRBD2. The CDR3 extends over 22 amino acids. Germline values: CDR1 MNHEY, CDR2 SMNVEV (reference sequence). The V segment lost 7 bases and the J segment 2 bases; nucleotides outside the gene matches: 25. The CDR3 reads CASTLGTSGSEGKIFTKNIQYF. The CDR3 DNA follows: TGTGCCAGCACCCTGGGAACTAGCGGGAGTGAAGGGAAAATATTTACCAAAAACATTCAGTACTTC.

CDR3 nucleotides: TGTGCCAGCAGTTTGGACGGACTAGCGGCTCTCTCCTACGAGCAGTACTTC. Its protein product is CASSLDGLAALSYEQYF. The chain joins TRBV28 to TRBJ2-7; TRBD2 matches 10 bases. The V and J ends lost 3 bases and 0 bases, in that order; junction bases with no gene match: 8. This CDR3 has 17 amino acids. In germline, CDR1 is MDHEN, CDR2 SYDVKM. The variable domain in full, completed from reference TRBV28 and TRBJ2-7, reads DVKVTQSSRYLVKRTGEKVFLECVQDMDHENMFWYRQDPGLGLRLIYFSYDVKMKEKGDIPEGYSVSREKKERFSLILESASTNQTSMYLCASSLDGLAALSYEQYFGPGTRLTVT.